A selection of T cell receptor beta chains follows, all from one sample in a study of beta chain features in type 1 diabetes. Clones were read by immunoSEQ multiplex PCR, and TCRdb kept only the in-frame ones, dropping some. Altogether about 250,000 clones are present, around an eighth being singletons, with the ten largest covering roughly 0.028%. The sequencing input was naive CD4+ T cells from blood. Source of these receptors: a woman aged 40 to 49 in good health. The CDR3 runs from the conserved cysteine through the conserved F or W. A D gene is named only where the DNA matches it firmly. The size entry is marked missing in some rows and otherwise reads once, few, many or a size class.

D: -; J: TRBJ2-2; V: TRBV7-9; size: few; CDR3: CASSLARQMNTGELFF; DNA: TGTGCCAGCAGCTTAGCTCGACAGATGAACACCGGGGAGCTGTTTTTT
D: TRBD2; J: TRBJ2-3; V: TRBV5-4; size: -; CDR3: CASSSGLAGGDTQYF; DNA: TGTGCCAGCAGTTCCGGACTAGCGGGGGGAGATACGCAGTATTTT
D: -; J: TRBJ1-6; V: TRBV11-2; size: -; CDR3: CASSLEQGGYSPLHF; DNA: TGTGCCAGCAGCTTAGAACAGGGTGGTTATTCACCCCTCCACTTT
D: TRBD2; J: TRBJ2-7; V: TRBV2; size: -; CDR3: CASTEPRLAGGYEQYF; DNA: TGTGCCAGCACCGAACCCAGACTAGCGGGGGGCTACGAGCAGTACTTC
D: -; J: TRBJ1-2; V: TRBV19; size: -; CDR3: CASSYSTGNYGYTF; DNA: TGTGCCAGTAGTTACTCGACGGGGAACTATGGCTACACCTTC
D: TRBD1; J: TRBJ2-7; V: TRBV11-2; size: few; CDR3: CASSLGRRDREAYEQYF; DNA: TGTGCCAGCAGCTTAGGGAGGCGGGACAGGGAGGCCTACGAGCAGTACTTC
D: -; J: TRBJ2-3; V: TRBV9; size: few; CDR3: CASSVAADTQYF; DNA: TGTGCCAGCAGCGTAGCAGCAGATACGCAGTATTTT
D: -; J: TRBJ2-7; V: TRBV7-9; size: few; CDR3: CASSRGGRSYEQYF; DNA: TGTGCCAGCAGCCGAGGAGGGAGGTCCTACGAGCAGTACTTC
D: TRBD1; J: TRBJ2-5; V: TRBV6-6; size: -; CDR3: CASSYGQGSETQYF; DNA: TGTGCCAGCAGTTACGGACAGGGGTCTGAGACCCAGTACTTC
D: -; J: TRBJ2-7; V: TRBV5-1; size: -; CDR3: CASSSGNTVTYEQYF; DNA: TGCGCCAGCAGCTCCGGGAACACGGTTACCTACGAGCAGTACTTC